The clone carrying this T cell receptor (beta chain) was observed many times. Its specificity is unknown. This CDR3 is 14 amino acids long. Trimming left V 5 bases short and J 0 bases short, with 8 bases between. Looked up from germline, CDR1 is MNHEY and CDR2 is SMNVEV (reference sequence). This sample was taken from a study of T-cell memory formation after mild COVID-19. Study overall: Largely, TCR clusters stayed within a single donor. Study-wide results and caveats: Later expanders leaned toward CD4+, whereas clones contracting from day 15 to 85 were balanced CD4/CD8. For contracting clones, CD4+ ones sat mainly in CM and EM, CD8+ in EMRA.

Constant-segment primers and 5'RACE yielded cDNA libraries for TCR alpha and TCR beta, each carrying sample barcodes and UMIs. One entry per CDR3 protein, called by TCRdb with MiXCR from the 5' RACE reads. The data show fewer than 650,000 distinct CDR3 sequences, less than 25% seen once. V gene TRBV27 combines with J gene TRBJ1-5; D ambiguous. The clonotype was recovered from an adult woman who had mild COVID-19 (a few samples of this study predate the infection). Cell type and time point are not known. Material for sequencing was PBMCs or a T cell subset sorted from them (not recorded which). The CDR3 sequence is CASSLGYSNQPQHF. The DNA of the CDR3 is TGTGCCAGCAGTCTGGGATATAGCAATCAGCCCCAGCATTTT.